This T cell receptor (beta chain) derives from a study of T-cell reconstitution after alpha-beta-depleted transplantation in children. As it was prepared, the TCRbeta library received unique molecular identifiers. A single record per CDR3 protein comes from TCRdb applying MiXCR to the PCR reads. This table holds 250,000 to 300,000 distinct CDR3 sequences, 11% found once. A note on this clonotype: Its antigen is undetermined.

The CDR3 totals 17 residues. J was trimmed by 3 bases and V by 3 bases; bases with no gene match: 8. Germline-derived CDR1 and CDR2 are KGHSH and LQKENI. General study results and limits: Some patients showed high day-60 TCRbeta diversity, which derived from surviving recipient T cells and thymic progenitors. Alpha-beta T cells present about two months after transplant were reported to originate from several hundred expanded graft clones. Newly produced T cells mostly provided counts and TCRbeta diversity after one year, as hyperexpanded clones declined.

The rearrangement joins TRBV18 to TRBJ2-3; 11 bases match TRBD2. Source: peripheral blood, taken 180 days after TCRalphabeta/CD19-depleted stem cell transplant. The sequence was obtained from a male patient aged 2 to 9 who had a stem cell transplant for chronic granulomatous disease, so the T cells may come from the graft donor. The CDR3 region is CASSPTRLAGKTDTQYF. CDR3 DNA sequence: TGTGCCAGCTCACCTACTAGACTAGCGGGGAAAACAGATACGCAGTATTTT.